This T cell receptor (beta chain) comes out of a study of cytomegalovirus exposure and HLA in healthy donors. This clone was found a few times. The PCR employed 60 Vbeta primers together with 13 Jbeta primers. The repertoire was sequenced with immunoSEQ multiplex PCR; TCRdb's copy has only in-frame clones and lacks some. The sample lists fewer than 200,000 clones, about an eighth occurring once. This TCR came from a man aged 50 to 59 in good health and CMV-seropositive. The sample taken for sequencing was PBMCs.

CDR3 residues: CSVLDSPGHIGGYTF. The CDR3 bases are TGCAGCGTCTTAGACTCACCGGGACATATAGGTGGCTACACCTTC. This chain joins TRBV29-1 and TRBJ1-2, with TRBD1 as a possible D gene (6 bases). This CDR3 region has 15 residues. Per germline, CDR1 SQVTM and CDR2 ANQGSEA. Trimming removed 6 bases at V and 7 bases at J, with 24 bases between.